Listed below are T cell receptor beta chains from one sample, sequenced in a study of shared clonotypes between healthy human individuals. Libraries were prepared by immunoSEQ multiplex PCR; TCRdb keeps only in-frame clonotypes and omits some of them. There are over 950,000 clones in the sample; roughly 80% occur only once, and over 0.8% lies in the top ten. Source material: memory CD4+ T cells from PBMCs. All receptors derive from a man between 18 and 35 years old in good health. Some clones in this sample may be carry-over from other donors' samples. Both conserved end residues are part of each CDR3. The D gene is left open where the match is weak. Rows give clone size only sometimes, using once, few, many, or a class for an expanded clone.

j_gene	len	d_gene	abundance	v_gene	CDR3aa	CDR3nt
TRBJ2-7	16	TRBD2	.	TRBV6-1	CASSASAAGVSYEQYF	TGTGCCAGCAGTGCCTCTGCAGCGGGAGTCTCCTACGAGCAGTACTTC
TRBJ1-1	16	.	once	TRBV15	CATSRSRTEMNRDAFF	TGTGCCACCAGCAGATCTAGGACAGAAATGAACCGGGATGCTTTCTTT
TRBJ2-7	15	.	few	TRBV19	CASSIGDFSTYEQYF	TGTGCCAGTAGTATAGGCGATTTTAGTACCTACGAGCAGTACTTC
TRBJ1-5	15	.	.	TRBV28	CASSTRAGGNQPQHF	TGTGCCAGCAGTACTCGGGCAGGGGGCAATCAGCCCCAGCATTTT
TRBJ2-1	14	.	.	TRBV30	CAWSVLRQRGEQFF	TGTGCCTGGAGTGTACTTCGTCAAAGGGGTGAGCAGTTCTTC
TRBJ2-7	16	TRBD2	.	TRBV7-9	CASSLFRLRESYEQYF	TGTGCCAGCAGCTTATTTCGTTTGCGGGAGTCCTACGAGCAGTACTTC
TRBJ2-2	17	TRBD2	.	TRBV10-1	CASSDGLGGSNTGELFF	TGCGCCAGCAGTGACGGTCTTGGCGGGAGTAACACCGGGGAGCTGTTTTTT
TRBJ2-7	17	TRBD2	.	TRBV5-1	CASSLGLAGGPLGEQYF	TGCGCCAGCAGCCTGGGACTAGCGGGAGGGCCTTTGGGGGAGCAGTACTTC
TRBJ1-1	13	.	.	TRBV15	CATREGTNTEAFF	TGTGCCACACGGGAAGGGACGAACACTGAAGCTTTCTTT
TRBJ1-1	15	.	.	TRBV10-3	CATSLQGPSGTEAFF	TGTGCCACAAGCTTACAGGGTCCCAGCGGGACCGAAGCTTTCTTT
TRBJ2-1	16	.	once	TRBV7-2	CASSLTFPFVYNEQFF	TGTGCCAGCAGCTTAACGTTTCCTTTTGTATACAATGAGCAGTTCTTC